This T cell receptor (beta chain) was profiled in a study of human thymus T cells. Assay used: immunoSEQ multiplex PCR; TCRdb lists only in-frame clones, some missing. The profile shows about 78,000 clones, just over 95% of them singletons. Resected material from corrective heart surgery provided the thymus tissue analysed. V lost 3 bases to trimming and J lost 6 bases; unmatched junction nucleotides: 6. CDR3 length: 16 amino acids. Germline-derived CDR1 and CDR2 are MNHEY and SMNVEV (reference sequence). The gene calls are TRBV27 and TRBJ2-1; 12 bases agree with TRBD2. The specimen sequenced was thymus tissue. The TCR was taken from a boy in the first two years of life with a congenital heart defect but otherwise immunologically healthy. The CDR3 DNA is TGTGCCAGCAGTTTCCTCACGGGACTAGCGGGCAATGAGCAGTTCTTC. Amino acids: CASSFLTGLAGNEQFF.